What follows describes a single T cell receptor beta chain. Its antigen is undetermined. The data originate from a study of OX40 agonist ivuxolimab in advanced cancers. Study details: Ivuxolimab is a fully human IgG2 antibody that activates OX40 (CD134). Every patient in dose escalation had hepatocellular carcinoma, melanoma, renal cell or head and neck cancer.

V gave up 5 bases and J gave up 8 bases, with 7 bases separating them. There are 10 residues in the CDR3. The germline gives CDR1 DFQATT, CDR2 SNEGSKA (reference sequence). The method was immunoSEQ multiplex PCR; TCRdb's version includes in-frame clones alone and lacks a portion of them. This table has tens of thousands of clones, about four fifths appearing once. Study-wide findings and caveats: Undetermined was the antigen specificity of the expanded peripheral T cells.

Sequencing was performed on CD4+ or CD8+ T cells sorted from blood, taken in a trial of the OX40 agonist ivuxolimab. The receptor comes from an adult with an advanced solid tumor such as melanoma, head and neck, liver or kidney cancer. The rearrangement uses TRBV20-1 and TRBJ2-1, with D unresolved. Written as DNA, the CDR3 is TGCAGTGCTCAGGATTATGAGCAGTTCTTC. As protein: CSAQDYEQFF.